The next 30 T cell receptor beta chains were all read from a single sample in a study of blood T cell repertoires in COVID-19. Method: immunoSEQ multiplex PCR; TCRdb's copy keeps in-frame clones and lacks some. The sample gives some 240,000 clones, about 82% of which show up once; approximately 2.3% is in the top ten. Sequenced input: peripheral blood. All receptors derive from a woman aged 70-85 years with COVID-19, enrolled during active disease.

In this sample, this clone turned up a few times. The chain uses TRBV14 and TRBJ1-1; D is unresolved. The germline V gene has CDR1 SGHDN and CDR2 FVKESK. Trimming removed 6 bases from V and 1 base from J, with 9 bases in between. This CDR3 is built from 13 residues. The CDR3 region has the DNA TGTGCCAGCAGTTTAGCGGGGAACACTGAAGCTTTCTTT. It encodes CASSLAGNTEAFF.

The chain is built from TRBV15 and TRBJ2-7; D might be TRBD1 (7 bases). Per germline, CDR1 LNHNV and CDR2 YYDKDF (reference sequence). Trimming left V 1 base short and J 4 bases short, with 14 bases between. CDR3 length: 15 amino acids. The CDR3 DNA reads as TGTGCCACCAGCAGAGTAGACAGGGAGGTGTACGAGCAGTACTTC. This encodes CATSRVDREVYEQYF.

The chain uses TRBV19 and TRBJ1-1, with TRBD1 identical over 7 bases. The CDR3 has 15 residues. V trimming: 3 bases; J trimming: 0 bases; junction bases outside the gene matches: 4. Germline values: CDR1 LNHDA, CDR2 SQIVND (reference sequence). The CDR3 DNA is TGTGCCAGTAGTATCGACAGGGAAATGAACACTGAAGCTTTCTTT. This gives the protein CASSIDREMNTEAFF.

V gene TRBV29-1 combines with J gene TRBJ2-7, with 7 bases fitting TRBD1. J lost 3 bases, V lost 5 bases, and 13 bases had no gene match. CDR1 and CDR2 from the germline V gene are SQVTM and ANQGSEA. The CDR3 is made up of 15 amino acids. CDR3 nucleotides: TGCAGCGTTTTAACTTTCCAGGGGGAGCTCTACGAGCAGTACTTC. Encoded protein: CSVLTFQGELYEQYF.

CDR3 loop: CASRRPGQGYEQYF. The CDR3 region has the DNA TGTGCCAGCAGGCGACCGGGACAGGGTTACGAGCAGTACTTC. V gene TRBV27 combines with J gene TRBJ2-7, with 9 positions matching TRBD1. Germline-derived CDR1 and CDR2 are MNHEY and SMNVEV (reference sequence). J lost 4 bases, V lost 6 bases, and 7 bases had no gene match. The CDR3 is 14 residues long.

This chain links TRBV5-3 with TRBJ2-7; D call uncertain. TRBV5-3 counts as an open reading frame of uncertain function. The CDR3 length is 12 residues. V lost 10 bases to trimming and J lost 6 bases, with 17 bases between them. DNA of the CDR3: TGTGCCTCATTCGAGCAAGTGTTCGAGCAGTACTTC. Amino acids: CASFEQVFEQYF.

J is TRBJ2-7 and V is TRBV2, with TRBD1 identical over 7 bases. Germline V gene lookup returns CDR1 SNHLY and CDR2 FYNNEI. V shed 1 base, J shed 5 bases, and the junction held 5 bases outside the gene matches. The CDR3 totals 14 residues. In DNA, the CDR3 is TGTGCCAGCAGTGAAGACAGGGGTGGGGACGAGCAGTACTTC. Translating gives CASSEDRGGDEQYF.

The genes are TRBV3-1 (or the pseudogene TRBV3-2) and TRBJ1-1; 8 nucleotides match TRBD1. The CDR3 has 17 residues. The germline V gene encodes CDR1 LGHDT and CDR2 YNNKEL (reference sequence). Unmatched junction bases numbered 9, after V lost 0 bases and J lost 3 bases. CDR3 nucleotide sequence: TGTGCCAGCAGCCAAGACCCTCGACAGGGGACGGACACTGAAGCTTTCTTT. It encodes CASSQDPRQGTDTEAFF.

As regards this clone: The same CDR3 is also encoded by other DNA sequences in this sample. This sequence joins TRBV9 and TRBJ1-2; 7 bases agree with TRBD1. This CDR3 has 14 residues. Germline V gene data show CDR1 as SGDLS and CDR2 as YYNGEE. Trimming at V came to 2 bases and at J to 2 bases, leaving 3 bases not matched to a gene. CDR3 in amino acids: CASSVARGNYGYTF. Here the CDR3 DNA reads TGTGCCAGCAGCGTCGCCAGGGGGAACTATGGCTACACCTTC.

The chain is built from TRBV6-5 and TRBJ1-5, with D perhaps matching TRBD1 (5 bases). CDR3 length: 12 amino acids. The V end lost 8 bases, the J end lost 5 bases, and 10 bases lay between the germline ends. Germline lookup yields CDR1 MNHEY and CDR2 SVGAGI. CDR3 region: CASSTGDQPQHF. The CDR3 DNA sequence: TGTGCCAGCTCTACAGGCGATCAGCCCCAGCATTTT.

This chain joins TRBV3-1 (or the pseudogene TRBV3-2) and TRBJ2-1, with TRBD1 identical over 9 bases. V lost 0 bases, J lost 11 bases, and 2 bases stayed unmatched. Germline CDR1 and CDR2: LGHDT and YNNKEL (reference sequence). The CDR3 consists of 13 residues. CDR3: CASSQEQGAKQFF. In nucleotides, the CDR3 is TGTGCCAGCAGCCAAGAACAGGGGGCCAAGCAGTTCTTC.

This clone appeared a single time. The gene calls are TRBV5-6 and TRBJ2-3; TRBD2 is a possible D gene (6 bases). Germline CDR1 SGHDT, CDR2 YYEEEE. Deletions cut 2 bases from V and 3 bases from J, with 19 bases between. The CDR3 has 17 residues. The CDR3 protein is CASSLGNGGKKTDTQYF. CDR3 DNA sequence: TGTGCCAGCAGCTTAGGGAACGGCGGGAAAAAAACAGATACGCAGTATTTT.

This sequence joins TRBV4-3 and TRBJ1-6; TRBD1 is a possible D gene (6 bases). This CDR3 comprises 17 residues. Germline assignment: CDR1 LGHNA and CDR2 YSLEER. V shed 3 bases and J shed 10 bases, with 22 bases lying between them. The chain's CDR3 is CASSHSPSRGGGSPLHF. Written as DNA, the CDR3 is TGCGCCAGCAGCCACTCGCCCTCCAGGGGTGGTGGCTCACCCCTCCACTTT.

Note on this clone: The junction and the germline gene differ at one end; a read error may be behind it. The rearrangement uses TRBV20-1 and TRBJ1-5; D ambiguous. The CDR3 is made up of 11 amino acids. Germline V gene lookup returns CDR1 DFQATT and CDR2 SNEGSKA (reference sequence). The CDR3 reads CSARVSQTQHF. The CDR3 nucleotides read TGCAGTGCTAGAGTAAGTCAGACCCAGCATTTT.

The V gene is TRBV2, the J gene TRBJ2-3, with D perhaps matching TRBD1 (5 bases). The CDR3 contains 15 residues. Per germline, CDR1 SNHLY and CDR2 FYNNEI. Trimming stripped 6 bases from V and 9 bases from J, with 22 bases between. The CDR3 sequence: CASSVLSPPQGTQYF. CDR3 sequence (DNA): TGTGCCAGCAGCGTTCTTAGCCCCCCCCAGGGAACGCAGTATTTT.

Here the CDR3 reads CASSNIKTQYF. Here the CDR3 DNA reads TGTGCCAGCAGCAACATAAAGACCCAGTACTTC. The chain combines TRBV5-6 with TRBJ2-5; D gene ambiguous. Per the germline V gene, CDR1 is SGHDT and CDR2 is YYEEEE. CDR3 length: 11 amino acids. The V end lost 4 bases, the J end lost 6 bases, and 7 bases lay between the germline ends. Based on the CDR3 plus reference TRBV5-6 and TRBJ2-5, the full variable domain is DAGVTQSPTHLIKTRGQQVTLRCSPKSGHDTVSWYQQALGQGPQFIFQYYEEEERQRGNFPDRFSGHQFPNYSSELNVNALLLGDSALYLCASSNIKTQYFGPGTRLLVL.

This clone was counted a single time. The chain recombines TRBV6-5 with TRBJ1-2, with D maybe TRBD1 (5 bases). CDR3 length equals 14 residues. Germline loops: CDR1 MNHEY, CDR2 SVGAGI. V lost 0 bases and J lost 9, with 14 bases in between. CDR3 DNA sequence: TGTGCCAGCAGTTACTCGACGGTAGGGGCACGCTACACCTTC. This codes for CASSYSTVGARYTF.

The table lists this clone with a count of one. The genes are TRBV5-1 and TRBJ2-1; 10 nucleotides agree with TRBD1. The germline gives CDR1 SGHRS, CDR2 YFSETQ. After removal of 4 bases from V and 6 bases from J, the junction contained 7 bases not matched to a gene. This CDR3 is 15 amino acids long. CDR3 sequence reads: CASSLRQGASNEQFF. In nucleotides, the CDR3 is TGCGCCAGCAGCCTTCGACAGGGGGCAAGCAATGAGCAGTTCTTC.

V is TRBV10-1 and J is TRBJ1-5; D is undetermined. The CDR3 sequence is 12 residues long. The V end lost 8 bases, the J end lost 4 bases, and 9 bases lay between the germline ends. Germline V CDR1 and CDR2: WNHNN, SYGVQD (reference sequence). The CDR3 here is CASGPPNQPQHF. DNA of the CDR3: TGCGCCAGCGGGCCCCCTAATCAGCCCCAGCATTTT.

The chain couples TRBV7-2 to TRBJ2-3; the match to TRBD2 covers 7 bases. The CDR3 covers 16 residues. The germline V gene has CDR1 SGHTA and CDR2 FQGNSA. With V trimmed by 3 bases and J by 2 bases, 8 bases remained unmatched. CDR3 region: CASSLGGGGSTDTQYF. DNA for the CDR3: TGTGCCAGCAGCTTGGGTGGGGGGGGATCCACAGATACGCAGTATTTT.

The rearrangement uses TRBV18 and TRBJ1-5, with 9 bases aligning to TRBD1. The germline V gene encodes CDR1 KGHSH and CDR2 LQKENI. The CDR3 covers 14 residues. J lost 4 bases, V lost 8 bases, and 6 bases had no gene match. The CDR3: CASQPGTGNQPQHF. In DNA, the CDR3 is TGTGCCAGCCAGCCCGGGACAGGGAATCAGCCCCAGCATTTT.

The chain recombines TRBV2 with TRBJ2-2, with 10 bases that match TRBD2. V gave up 5 bases and J gave up 6 bases; unmatched junction bases: 0. CDR1 is SNHLY, CDR2 FYNNEI, per germline. This CDR3 contains 13 residues. The CDR3 sequence is CASSSGRAGELFF. In nucleotides, the CDR3 is TGTGCCAGCAGTAGCGGGAGGGCCGGGGAGCTGTTTTTT.

The chain carries TRBV5-4 and TRBJ2-7, with TRBD1 identical over 8 bases. Germline V gives CDR1 SGHNT, CDR2 YYREEE (reference sequence). V lost 0 bases, J lost 4 bases, and 6 bases stayed unmatched. The CDR3 is made up of 15 amino acids. The chain's CDR3 is CASSLGTGIRYEQYF. CDR3 nucleotide sequence: TGTGCCAGCAGCTTGGGGACAGGGATAAGATACGAGCAGTACTTC.

This clone showed up just a few times. This chain links TRBV27 with TRBJ1-6; tentative D call: TRBD1 (6 bases). V was trimmed by 5 bases and J by 0 bases, leaving 20 bases between them. This CDR3 region has 19 residues. Looked up from germline, CDR1 is MNHEY and CDR2 is SMNVEV (reference sequence). The CDR3 DNA sequence: TGTGCCAGCAGTCCCATAATAAAACAGGGTAGCTCCTATAATTCACCCCTCCACTTT. Protein: CASSPIIKQGSSYNSPLHF.

V is TRBV18 and J is TRBJ1-2; D is uncertain. This CDR3 is 14 amino acids long. Germline lookup yields CDR1 KGHSH and CDR2 LQKENI. With 1 base removed from V and 2 bases from J, the gap between germline ends came to 8 bases. The CDR3 nucleotides are TGTGCCAGCTCACCACTTCCGGTAAACTATGGCTACACCTTC. This sequence encodes CASSPLPVNYGYTF.

The V gene is TRBV5-1, the J gene TRBJ2-5; tentative D call: TRBD2 (6 bases). Germline values: CDR1 SGHRS, CDR2 YFSETQ. The CDR3 runs to 15 residues. With 7 bases removed from V and 4 bases from J, the gap between germline ends came to 20 bases. CDR3 in DNA: TGCGCCAGCCAAGAGCGGGCTAGGGTCCCAGAGACCCAGTACTTC. As protein: CASQERARVPETQYF. The full variable domain, completed using reference TRBV5-1 and TRBJ2-5, is KAGVTQTPRYLIKTRGQQVTLSCSPISGHRSVSWYQQTPGQGLQFLFEYFSETQRNKGNFPGRFSGRQFSNSRSEMNVSTLELGDSALYLCASQERARVPETQYFGPGTRLLVL.

This sequence joins TRBV5-1 and TRBJ1-3, with TRBD1 identical over 8 bases. The V segment lost 3 bases and the J segment 4 bases; nucleotides outside the gene matches: 0. CDR3 size: 13 residues. The germline gives CDR1 SGHRS, CDR2 YFSETQ. The CDR3 DNA follows: TGCGCCAGCAGCTGGGACAGGGGAAACACCATATATTTT. Translation gives CASSWDRGNTIYF.

This clone has a single count. V usage is TRBV7-8 and J usage is TRBJ2-1; 10 bases are shared with TRBD1. After removal of 5 bases from V and 6 bases from J, the junction contained 10 bases not matched to a gene. Germline CDR1 SGHVS, CDR2 FQNEAQ. The CDR3 spans 16 residues. CDR3 protein: CASSTLTGGLVNEQFF. The DNA of the CDR3 is TGTGCCAGCAGCACTCTGACAGGGGGCCTCGTCAATGAGCAGTTCTTC.

This chain connects TRBV5-6 to TRBJ1-3; D is possibly TRBD1 (6 bases). CDR3 length: 16 amino acids. Trimming removed 0 bases at V and 4 bases at J, with 14 bases between. Per germline, CDR1 SGHDT and CDR2 YYEEEE. The CDR3 sequence is CASSLGAGTLGNTIYF. Written as DNA, the CDR3 is TGTGCCAGCAGCTTGGGCGCCGGGACATTGGGAAACACCATATATTTT. The variable domain in full, with the rest retrieved from reference TRBV5-6 and TRBJ1-3, is DAGVTQSPTHLIKTRGQQVTLRCSPKSGHDTVSWYQQALGQGPQFIFQYYEEEERQRGNFPDRFSGHQFPNYSSELNVNALLLGDSALYLCASSLGAGTLGNTIYFGEGSWLTVV.

J is TRBJ2-1 and V is TRBV12-3 or TRBV12-4; D remains unclear. There are 12 residues in the CDR3. With 3 bases removed from V and 6 bases from J, the gap between germline ends came to 6 bases. The CDR3 reads CASSFYPNEQFF. DNA for the CDR3: TGTGCCAGCAGTTTTTATCCCAATGAGCAGTTCTTC.